Below, 10 T cell receptor beta chains from the same sample are listed, as sequenced in a study of technical replicates of blood from four donors. Here immunoSEQ multiplex PCR was the method, and the copy in TCRdb shows in-frame clones only, minus some. The sample yields roughly 60,000 clones, approximately 94% seen once. Sequenced: PBMCs. The receptors come from a human donor in good health. Some clones in this sample may be carry-over from other donors' samples.

The V and J genes are TRBV13 and TRBJ2-1; a weak D match, TRBD1 (5 bases). V shed 5 bases and J shed 3 bases, with 17 bases lying between them. This CDR3 has 16 amino acids. Germline V gene lookup returns CDR1 PRHDT and CDR2 FYEKMQ (reference sequence). The CDR3 spells CASSPARRGNYNEQFF. In nucleotides, the CDR3 is TGTGCCAGCAGCCCAGCCCGAAGGGGAAACTACAATGAGCAGTTCTTC.

CDR3 bases: TGTGCCATCAGTGATCAGGGCGACGAGCAGTACTTC. Translation: CAISDQGDEQYF. The chain is built from TRBV10-3 and TRBJ2-7, with a weak D call TRBD1 (5 bases). From germline, CDR1 is ENHRY and CDR2 SYGVKD. The germline V and J ends were trimmed by 3 bases and 5 bases, with 8 bases remaining between them. CDR3 size: 12 residues.

This chain joins TRBV7-8 and TRBJ1-4; perhaps TRBD1 as D (5 bases). Germline-derived CDR1 and CDR2 are SGHVS and FQNEAQ. Trimming shortened V by 3 bases and J by 7 bases, and 12 bases separated the two germline ends. CDR3 length: 14 residues. The CDR3 sequence is CASSLTDIAEKLFF. For the CDR3, the DNA is TGTGCCAGCAGCTTGACGGACATTGCTGAAAAACTGTTTTTT.

The V call is TRBV6-6, the J call TRBJ2-2; 8 bases fit TRBD1. Per the germline V gene, CDR1 is MNHNY and CDR2 is SVGAGI (reference sequence). The V and J ends lost 6 bases and 7 bases, in that order; junction bases with no gene match: 13. The CDR3 is 16 amino acids. The CDR3 nucleotides are TGTGCCAGCAGACCCGGGGCAGGGGGCCCCGGCGGGGAGCTGTTTTTT. Its translation is CASRPGAGGPGGELFF.

The chain couples TRBV5-1 to TRBJ2-1; 12 bases are shared with TRBD2. This CDR3 contains 15 residues. CDR1 is SGHRS and CDR2 is YFSETQ in the germline V gene. Trimming cost V 3 bases and J 4 bases; bases outside gene matches: 2. The CDR3 loop is CASSSGLAGYNEQFF. In DNA, the CDR3 is TGCGCCAGCAGCTCCGGACTAGCGGGATACAATGAGCAGTTCTTC. The full variable domain, rest sourced from reference TRBV5-1 and TRBJ2-1, is KAGVTQTPRYLIKTRGQQVTLSCSPISGHRSVSWYQQTPGQGLQFLFEYFSETQRNKGNFPGRFSGRQFSNSRSEMNVSTLELGDSALYLCASSSGLAGYNEQFFGPGTRLTVL.

V gene TRBV29-1 combines with J gene TRBJ2-5; a possible D gene is TRBD1 (5 bases). The germline gives CDR1 SQVTM, CDR2 ANQGSEA. Trimming left V 6 bases short and J 4 bases short, with 18 bases between. The CDR3 is 14 residues long. This CDR3 reads CSVTGRGVLETQYF. CDR3 DNA: TGCAGCGTCACCGGAAGGGGCGTACTAGAGACCCAGTACTTC. Full variable domain (remainder filled in from reference TRBV29-1 and TRBJ2-5): SAVISQKPSRDICQRGTSLTIQCQVDSQVTMMFWYRQQPGQSLTLIATANQGSEATYESGFVIDKFPISRPNLTFSTLTVSNMSPEDSSIYLCSVTGRGVLETQYFGPGTRLLVL.

This chain uses TRBV6-1 with TRBJ1-2, with D possibly being TRBD1 (6 bases). V lost 1 base, J lost 6 bases, and 18 bases lay in between. CDR1 is MNHNS and CDR2 is SASEGT in the germline V gene. CDR3 length equals 16 residues. The CDR3 protein is CASSEEGGVGLNGYTF. The CDR3 region has the DNA TGTGCCAGCAGTGAAGAGGGGGGGGTAGGGTTGAATGGCTACACCTTC.

The genes are TRBV4-3 and TRBJ2-1, with 15 bases identical to TRBD2. Germline V gives CDR1 LGHNA, CDR2 YSLEER. The CDR3 extends over 16 amino acids. After removal of 2 bases from V and 10 bases from J, the junction contained 6 bases not matched to a gene. The CDR3 DNA follows: TGCGCCAGCAGCCAACCGGGACTAGCGGGAGGTGAGGAGCAGTTCTTC. As protein: CASSQPGLAGGEEQFF.

This clone occurred a few times. The chain links TRBV4-1 to TRBJ2-7; 10 nucleotides align to TRBD1. The length of the CDR3 is 15 residues. Germline CDR1 MGHRA, CDR2 YSYEKL. Trimming took 6 bases from V and 0 from J; bases not matched to a gene: 5. CDR3 coding DNA: TGCGCCAGCAGTCGGACAGGGGGAGACTCCTACGAGCAGTACTTC. Translated, it gives CASSRTGGDSYEQYF.

CDR3 amino acids: CAISELARLNTEAFF. The CDR3 DNA reads TGTGCCATCAGTGAGTTAGCCAGATTGAACACTGAAGCTTTCTTT. V and J are TRBV10-3 and TRBJ1-1; D unclear. The germline V gene has CDR1 ENHRY and CDR2 SYGVKD. V was shortened by 1 base and J by 0 bases, with 9 bases between the two germline ends. The CDR3 consists of 15 residues.